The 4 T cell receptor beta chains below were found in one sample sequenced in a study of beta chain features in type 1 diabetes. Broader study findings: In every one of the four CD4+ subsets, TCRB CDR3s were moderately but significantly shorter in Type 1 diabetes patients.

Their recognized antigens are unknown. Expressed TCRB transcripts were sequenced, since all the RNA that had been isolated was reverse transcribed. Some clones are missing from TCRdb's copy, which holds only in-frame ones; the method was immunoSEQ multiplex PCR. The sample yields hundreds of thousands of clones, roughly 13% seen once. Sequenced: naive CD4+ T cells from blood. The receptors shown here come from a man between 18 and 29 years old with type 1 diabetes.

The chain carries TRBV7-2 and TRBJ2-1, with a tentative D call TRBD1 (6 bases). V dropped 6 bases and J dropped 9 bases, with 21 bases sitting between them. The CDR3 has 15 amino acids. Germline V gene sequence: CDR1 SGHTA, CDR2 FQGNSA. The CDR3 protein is CASSRDRSHTTEQFF. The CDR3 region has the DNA TGTGCCAGCAGTCGAGACAGGTCGCATACAACTGAGCAGTTCTTC.

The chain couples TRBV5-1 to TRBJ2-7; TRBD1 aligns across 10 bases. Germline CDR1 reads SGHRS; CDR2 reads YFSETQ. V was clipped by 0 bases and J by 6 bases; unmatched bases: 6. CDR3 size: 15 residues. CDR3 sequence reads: CASSLDGQGEREQYF. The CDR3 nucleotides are TGCGCCAGCAGCTTGGACGGACAGGGGGAACGCGAGCAGTACTTC.

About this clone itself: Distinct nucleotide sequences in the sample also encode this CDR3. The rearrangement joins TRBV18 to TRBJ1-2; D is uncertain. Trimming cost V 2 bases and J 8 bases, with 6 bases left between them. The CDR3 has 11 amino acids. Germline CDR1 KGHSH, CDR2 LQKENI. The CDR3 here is CASSPGEGYTF. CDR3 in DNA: TGTGCCAGCTCACCAGGCGAAGGCTACACCTTC. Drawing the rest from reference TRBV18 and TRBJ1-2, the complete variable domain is NAGVMQNPRHLVRRRGQEARLRCSPMKGHSHVYWYRQLPEEGLKFMVYLQKENIIDESGMPKERFSAEFPKEGPSILRIQQVVRGDSAAYFCASSPGEGYTFGSGTRLTVV.

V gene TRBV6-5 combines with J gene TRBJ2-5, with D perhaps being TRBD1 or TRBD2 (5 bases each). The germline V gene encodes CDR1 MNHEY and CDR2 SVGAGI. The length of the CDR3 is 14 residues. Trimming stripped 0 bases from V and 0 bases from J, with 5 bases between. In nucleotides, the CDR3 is TGTGCCAGCAGTTACTCGGGGGACCAAGAGACCCAGTACTTC. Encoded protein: CASSYSGDQETQYF.